One TCR beta chain is described in this entry. Using immunoSEQ multiplex PCR, the repertoire was profiled, and TCRdb retains in-frame clones only, with some absent. The sample carries 200,000 to 300,000 clones, around 86% recorded once. This CDR3 has 17 amino acids. Germline lookup yields CDR1 SGHTA and CDR2 FQGTGA. The V gene end was trimmed by 3 bases and the J gene end by 6 bases; junction bases not matched to a gene: 9. This sample is drawn from a study of blood T cell repertoires in COVID-19. Sequenced input: peripheral blood. The chain couples TRBV7-3 to TRBJ2-7, with 15 bases aligning to TRBD2. This clonotype was sampled from a man aged 40-49 years who had recovered from COVID-19. CDR3 coding DNA: TGTGCCAGCAGCTTTTCGCCGGGACTAGCGGGAGGTAGCGAGCAGTACTTC. Translated, it gives CASSFSPGLAGGSEQYF.